This T cell receptor beta chain comes out of a study of PD-1 blockade in classical Hodgkin lymphoma. Study conclusions and caveats: Newly diagnosed patients and complete responders had comparable diversity at baseline.

CDR1 SGHVS and CDR2 FQNEAQ come from the germline V gene. V lost 5 bases and J 3 bases, leaving 14 bases between the germline ends. The CDR3 is 14 residues long. Each and every patient relapsed after autologous stem cell transplantation, and patients got differing brentuximab vedotin exposure. Clones were sequenced by immunoSEQ multiplex PCR, and TCRdb holds only the in-frame ones, with some missing. The sample holds about 46,000 clones, around 81% seen once. Notes on this clone: Its specificity is unknown.

V and J are TRBV7-8 and TRBJ2-7; D uncertain. The TCR originated in a human donor with classical Hodgkin lymphoma. This sample comprised peripheral blood mononuclear cells (PBMCs), obtained before the second cycle of nivolumab. CDR3 sequence reads: CASSAGSSFYEQYF. The DNA for the CDR3 is TGTGCCAGCAGCGCCGGATCTTCCTTCTACGAGCAGTACTTC.